This T cell receptor beta chain was observed in a study of cytomegalovirus exposure and HLA in healthy donors (TCRdb year 2017). For context, the study as a whole: An earlier analysis of around 600 of the donors reported more than 250 Gb of sequence data and around 110 million unique TCR beta sequences from some 180 million T cells. Approximately 300 gigabases of sequencing data and tens of millions of unique TCR sequences made up an early release that covered over 550 HLA-typed donors. Among the approximately 420 genotyped donors, around 79% belonged to the genetic ancestry cluster associated with self-reported Caucasian donors. The study aimed to test whether cataloging public T cell receptors could reveal signatures of past pathogen exposure. The study used immunosequencing to profile the T cell repertoires of several hundred subjects and linked those repertoires to cytomegalovirus serostatus. A separate validation cohort of 100 to 150 different subjects was used in addition to the approximately 610-subject first cohort. The study combined high-throughput TCR immunosequencing, statistical association of individual TCRs with disease status, and machine learning to predict cytomegalovirus infection status. In a later analysis, previously published TCR beta repertoires from several hundred donors were re-analyzed and high-resolution HLA genotyping was added so that TCR occurrence patterns could be studied. Rather than using new phenotypic data, the later analysis identified candidate immune exposures from TCR beta sequences and from how often those sequences occurred across donors. An earlier analysis of several hundred of the donors applied high-throughput TCR beta sequencing to assess whether each TCR beta V gene segment acted as functional or pseudogenic. Alongside the repertoire data, information on donor age, sex, ethnicity and CMV serostatus was compiled. A later genetic analysis took genome-wide SNP genotypes for about 55% of the 666 donors and used that subset as a discovery cohort. All discovery cohort repertoires had been generated using a single sequencing platform. Class I and class II HLA loci were covered by the typing at four-digit resolution. Typing coverage varied by locus: roughly 629-640 donors for A, B, C, DRB1 and DQB1; roughly 520 for DQA1; more than 600 for DPA1; approximately 490 for DPB1. Roughly 5 DR-DQ haplotypes were handled as single units for association and clustering, since linkage in the cohort was strong. Among some 410 genotyped donors of the cohort, an average of about 220,000 unique TCR beta nucleotide sequences was sequenced per donor, of which about 19% were non-productive. General findings and caveats noted by the study authors: A further reported finding was that TCR beta sequences accurately predicted the HLA-A and HLA-B alleles for most subjects in the first cohort. It was suggested by the authors that the approach could potentially be generalized to other disease states and immunological phenotypes. A cluster of highly shared sequence variants was judged likely to represent a technical artifact of the sequencing pipeline. A later analysis found that most CMV-associated TCR beta chains appeared HLA-restricted, with HLA associations seemingly driven largely by CMV exposure. CMV serostatus was the only immune exposure information available for the cohort. In vitro tests confirmed that a few of the cytomegalovirus-associated TCR beta chains recognize cytomegalovirus antigens. According to a later analysis, TCR association rates differed among HLA loci, with DRB1 alleles showing the most associated TCRs and HLA-C alleles showing the fewest. Broadly in line with IMGT annotations, most TCR beta V segments showed up in productive rearrangements about 87% or about 30% of the time in an earlier analysis of 450 to 750 of the donors. Strong co-occurrence of HLA alleles, especially DR and DQ, made assigning TCR associations to individual alleles difficult. Because HLA typing was unavailable for some donors at each locus, only the typed subset was used in association tests. In a later genetic analysis, a missense DCLRE1C variant was associated with V-gene and J-gene trimming of TCR beta chains, and the association was replicated in an independent cohort. A total of around 150 TCR beta chains were listed by the study as associated with cytomegalovirus. Linkage disequilibrium might explain the correlated functional status among segregating V segments, but an unknown experimental factor could not be ruled out. Roughly uniform sequencing depth across donors was assumed in presence/absence analyses, although this assumption may not hold. In a later analysis, several top co-occurrence clusters were reported to appear linked to parvovirus B19, influenza, CMV and Epstein-Barr virus. The classifier was reported to diagnose cytomegalovirus status with high specificity and sensitivity in both the original and validation cohorts. Specific HLA alleles were associated with 18,000 or so TCR beta sequences at a false discovery rate of 0.05 in a later analysis. Most TCR sequences were seen in very few donors, while some public TCRs were found in many individuals. The cohort was sequenced for TCR beta chains only, and without alpha or paired-chain data the features that could be detected were limited. Over 15 rarely observed V segments, including chromosome 9 orphons, were excluded from the earlier analysis of several hundred of the donors because counts were too low. Compared with equally common non-associated chains, HLA-associated TCR beta chains in a later analysis were more clonally expanded and had lower generation probabilities. Compared with the approximately 700-donor mean, donors in an Asian-associated ancestry cluster had fewer N-insertions in productive TCRs, according to a later genetic analysis. Some IMGT-functional V segments, including TRBV6-2 and TRBV6-3, could not be distinguished by the 87-base-pair reads and were therefore excluded.

The library came from the immunoSEQ multiplex PCR assay. A mixture of 60 forward primers for TCR Vbeta segments and 13 reverse primers for TCR Jbeta segments was used in the multiplex PCR. The CDR3 region of rearranged TCR beta genes was amplified from genomic DNA by a multiplex PCR assay. Amplified TCR beta libraries were sequenced as 87-base-pair reads on the Illumina HiSeq System. Processing in the source paper ran as follows. Across the 700 or so repertoires, a later analysis counted roughly 77 million unique TCR beta chains, around 11 million of which were shared by at least two donors. Raw reads were error-corrected and collapsed into unique sequences with a nearest-neighbor algorithm that merged closely related sequences to remove PCR and sequencing errors. Alignment of CDR3 sequences to IMGT reference sequences was used to assign V, D and J gene segments. For a sequence to be retained, a match of at least six nucleotides to both a V gene segment and a J gene segment was required. A rearrangement was called productive if the CDR3 had no stop codons and remained in frame with V and J, and every other rearrangement was called non-productive. CDR3 was defined according to IMGT convention as the region running from the second conserved V-encoded cysteine to the conserved J-encoded phenylalanine. In an earlier analysis of 550 to 650 of the donors, sequences lacking an unambiguous match to a single V gene segment were excluded. In an earlier analysis of several hundred of the donors, V segments were called functional above 56.7% productive rearrangements and were called segregating when the between-donor standard deviation exceeded 5%. To diagnose cytomegalovirus status from the catalog of TCR beta chain sequences, a statistical classification framework was built. In a later analysis, TCR nucleotide sequences were compared against IMGT/GENE-DB human TR gene sequences so that V and J genes could be assigned. In a later analysis, CDR3 sequences and most-parsimonious VDJ recombination scenarios were assigned using the TCRdist pipeline. In a later analysis, every TCR beta chain was defined by the combination of its CDR3 amino acid sequence and its V-gene family, and reads without a unique V-gene family were dropped. To address suspected cross-contamination and a sequencing artifact, a later analysis removed approximately 600 highly shared, low-generation-probability nucleotide sequences. A later analysis calculated a clonal expansion index for each public chain from normalized within-repertoire ranks of inferred template counts. A later analysis computed generation probabilities with a VDJ recombination model fitted to out-of-frame rearrangements, and checked the results against IGoR. In a later analysis, TCR-TCR, TCR-HLA and TCR-CMV co-occurrence was scored with hypergeometric tests, and a repertoire-size bias correction was applied to TCR pairs. False discovery rates were estimated in a later analysis by permuting HLA or CMV assignments 20 times. In a later analysis, co-occurring TCRs were grouped using DBSCAN, with TCRdist sequence similarity added in when clustering inside HLA-allele-positive subsets. Repertoires with fewer than 30,000 or more than 120,000 public chains, plus five repertoires with anomalous nucleotide sharing, were excluded from co-occurrence clustering. TCRdb obtained this table from immuneACCESS and retained in-frame rearrangements with V and J assigned. These tables miss some clones; where compared with another copy, unresolved V genes account for less than half of the shortfall, and the remainder is unexplained. The D gene and trimming were derived from the DNA, and the V and J assignments and clone size from that table. A total of a few hundred thousand clones appear in this sample, approximately 70% of them only once. The ten largest make up approximately 1.7% of the sample.

The cohort consisted of 600 to 750 healthy bone marrow donors. At the time of sampling, all cohort members were nominally healthy, though unrecorded immune exposures were likely present. The donor tested CMV seronegative, placing the donor among the 350 to 400 seronegative members of the cohort. Every donor gave a peripheral blood sample, and the peripheral blood mononuclear cells from that sample were used for TCR beta sequencing. Genomic DNA extraction from the blood cell samples was performed with the Qiagen DNeasy Blood Extraction Kit. Concerning this clone: Its antigen is currently not known. There are no base qualities to consult, and no much larger clone falls within one base.

V is reduced by 2 bases and J by 0 bases, leaving a spacing of 12 bases between them. The CDR3 covers 15 residues, taking in both the cysteine and the phenylalanine. Only the CDR3 portion is preserved as DNA: 45 bases, with reading frame beginning at the first base. CDR1 and CDR2 are drawn from the germline V gene: SGHRS, YFSETQ. The sequence is built from TRBV5-1 and TRBJ2-7, with TRBD1 tentatively as D gene (6 bases match). The sequence was collected from a woman in her twenties or thirties in good health and CMV-seronegative. Sequencing was carried out using PBMCs. In nucleotides, the sequence is TGCGCCAGCAGCTTCGGGGACATGAGCTCCTACGAGCAGTACTTC. Its amino acids are CASSFGDMSSYEQYF. The full variable domain, with segments outside the CDR3 supplied by the reference TRBV5-1 and TRBJ2-7 proteins, appears as KAGVTQTPRYLIKTRGQQVTLSCSPISGHRSVSWYQQTPGQGLQFLFEYFSETQRNKGNFPGRFSGRQFSNSRSEMNVSTLELGDSALYLCASSFGDMSSYEQYFGPGTRLTVT.